Shown below are 2 T cell receptor beta chains from a single sample sequenced in a study of cytomegalovirus exposure and HLA in healthy donors. Clones were sequenced by immunoSEQ multiplex PCR, and TCRdb holds only the in-frame ones, with some missing. This table holds under 200,000 clones, approximately 86% found once. The source material was PBMCs. Receptor source: a woman between 18 and 30 years old in good health and CMV-seronegative.

This chain links TRBV19 with TRBJ1-1, with TRBD1 as a possible D gene (6 bases). The CDR3 runs to 13 residues. Germline V gives CDR1 LNHDA, CDR2 SQIVND (reference sequence). V lost 7 bases and J lost 4, with 13 bases in between. CDR3 loop: CASTLGAGTEAFF. CDR3 sequence (DNA): TGTGCCAGTACCCTGGGGGCTGGCACTGAAGCTTTCTTT.

V is TRBV18 and J is TRBJ2-2, with D unresolved. V lost 1 base, J lost 6 bases, and 6 bases lay in between. CDR1 KGHSH and CDR2 LQKENI come from the germline V gene. This CDR3 comprises 13 residues. The chain's CDR3 is CASSPRSAGELFF. The DNA for the CDR3 is TGTGCCAGCTCACCACGCAGTGCCGGGGAGCTGTTTTTT. The variable domain in full, with the rest retrieved from reference TRBV18 and TRBJ2-2, is NAGVMQNPRHLVRRRGQEARLRCSPMKGHSHVYWYRQLPEEGLKFMVYLQKENIIDESGMPKERFSAEFPKEGPSILRIQQVVRGDSAAYFCASSPRSAGELFFGEGSRLTVL.